The 10 T cell receptor beta chains below all came from one sample that was sequenced in a study of cytomegalovirus exposure and HLA in healthy donors. The PCR was carried out with 60 Vbeta primers and 13 Jbeta primers. The assay was immunoSEQ multiplex PCR, and TCRdb's table has in-frame clones only and misses some. Among under 110,000 clones, more than 60% were seen once, and the ten largest hold under 7.5%. Source material: PBMCs. Every receptor here comes from a woman in her fifties or sixties in good health and CMV-seropositive.

This chain links TRBV30 with TRBJ1-4; D remains ambiguous. Germline V gene sequence: CDR1 GTSNPN, CDR2 SVGIG (reference sequence). This CDR3 has 11 amino acids. With 0 bases removed from V and 8 bases from J, the gap between germline ends came to 4 bases. CDR3 DNA sequence: TGTGCCTGGAGTGTATCGGAAAAACTGTTTTTT. Translated: CAWSVSEKLFF.

This clone was recorded a few times. The V gene is TRBV5-4, the J gene TRBJ1-4, with TRBD1 as a possible D gene (5 bases). The germline V and J ends were trimmed by 3 bases and 4 bases, with 10 bases remaining between them. The CDR3 is 14 amino acids. Germline lookup yields CDR1 SGHNT and CDR2 YYREEE (reference sequence). The DNA for the CDR3 is TGTGCCAGCAGCTCCAGGGACTATAATGAAAAACTGTTTTTT. Residues: CASSSRDYNEKLFF. Filled out from reference TRBV5-4 and TRBJ1-4, the complete variable domain reads ETGVTQSPTHLIKTRGQQVTLRCSSQSGHNTVSWYQQALGQGPQFIFQYYREEENGRGNFPPRFSGLQFPNYSSELNVNALELDDSALYLCASSSRDYNEKLFFGSGTQLSVL.

The gene calls are TRBV4-2 and TRBJ1-1; perhaps TRBD1 as D (5 bases). CDR1 is LGHNA, CDR2 YNFKEQ, per germline. The CDR3 runs to 14 residues. Trimming took off 1 base at V and 3 bases at J, with 9 bases between the two ends. In nucleotides, the CDR3 is TGTGCCAGCAGCCAAGCCGCGGGGGACACTGAAGCTTTCTTT. Protein sequence: CASSQAAGDTEAFF.

This rearrangement joins TRBV5-1 to TRBJ2-1, with a possible D match to TRBD2 (5 bases). V lost 4 bases, J lost 0 bases, and 14 bases lay in between. Looked up from germline, CDR1 is SGHRS and CDR2 is YFSETQ. The CDR3 is made up of 16 amino acids. CDR3 sequence: CASSPGLRSSYNEQFF. DNA of the CDR3: TGCGCCAGCAGCCCTGGACTCCGCAGCTCCTACAATGAGCAGTTCTTC.

Turning to this clone: One end of the junction varies from germline; a read error may be responsible. The J gene is TRBJ2-4, the V gene TRBV7-9; 8 positions match TRBD2. The CDR3 loop spans 16 amino acids. Germline loops: CDR1 SEHNR, CDR2 FQNEAQ (reference sequence). This CDR3 is CASSLDREGAGGIPYF. In DNA, the CDR3 is TGTGCCAGCAGCTTAGATCGGGAGGGAGCAGGCGGTATTCCGTACTTC.

The chain carries TRBV5-1 and TRBJ2-2; 7 nucleotides line up with TRBD1. The CDR3 has 13 amino acids. The trim removed 6 bases at V and 6 bases at J, leaving 5 bases unmatched. CDR1 is SGHRS and CDR2 is YFSETQ in the germline V gene. The CDR3 DNA sequence: TGCGCCAGCATTTCCCAGGGGGCCGGGGAGCTGTTTTTT. Its translation: CASISQGAGELFF.

The chain combines TRBV19 with TRBJ1-5; tentatively, D is TRBD1 (5 bases). V was shortened by 4 bases and J by 11 bases, with 15 bases between the two germline ends. CDR3 length equals 13 residues. Germline V gives CDR1 LNHDA, CDR2 SQIVND (reference sequence). CDR3 residues: CASSTRARGAQHF. The CDR3 DNA follows: TGTGCCAGTAGTACCCGAGCCCGGGGGGCCCAGCATTTT.

V gene TRBV7-2 combines with J gene TRBJ2-2, with D uncertain. The V and J ends lost 4 bases and 5 bases respectively, with 8 bases between them. Germline V gives CDR1 SGHTA, CDR2 FQGNSA. The CDR3 sequence is 13 residues long. The CDR3 region is CASSSTQTGELFF. CDR3 DNA: TGTGCCAGCAGCTCGACACAAACCGGGGAGCTGTTTTTT.

This clone was observed a handful of times. The chain's CDR3 is CASSGSSGGPGELFF. The CDR3 region has the DNA TGTGCCAGCAGTGGTTCTAGCGGGGGGCCCGGGGAGCTGTTTTTT. V is TRBV6-1 and J is TRBJ2-2; the match to TRBD2 covers 11 bases. The length of the CDR3 is 15 residues. With V trimmed by 4 bases and J by 6 bases, 4 bases remained unmatched. CDR1 and CDR2 from the germline V gene are MNHNS and SASEGT.

Comment on this clone: One junction end disagrees with the germline gene, perhaps due to a read error. J is TRBJ2-5 and V is TRBV7-9, with D unresolved. Germline lookup yields CDR1 SEHNR and CDR2 FQNEAQ (reference sequence). The CDR3 covers 14 residues. The CDR3 DNA reads as TGTTCCAGCAGCTTATCACAGTACCAAGAGACCCAGTACTTC. It translates to CSSSLSQYQETQYF.